Included here is one TCR beta chain sequence, with context. This entry comes from a study of blood T cell repertoires in COVID-19. Using immunoSEQ multiplex PCR, the repertoire was profiled, and TCRdb retains in-frame clones only, with some absent. This table has about 160,000 clones, around 80% appearing once. Germline V lookup: CDR1 SGHTA, CDR2 FQGNSA. V shed 5 bases, J shed 2 bases, and the junction held 8 bases outside the gene matches. The CDR3 consists of 17 residues. The specimen sequenced was peripheral blood. This chain uses TRBV7-2 with TRBJ2-1; 11 bases map to TRBD2. This TCR derives from a woman of 80 years or more with active or convalescent COVID-19. The CDR3 here is CASSPTSGGLTYNEQFF. CDR3 coding DNA: TGTGCCAGCAGCCCTACTAGCGGGGGACTTACCTACAATGAGCAGTTCTTC. Full variable domain (rest looked up from reference TRBV7-2 and TRBJ2-1): GAGVSQSPSNKVTEKGKDVELRCDPISGHTALYWYRQSLGQGLEFLIYFQGNSAPDKSGLPSDRFSAERTGGSVSTLTIQRTQQEDSAVYLCASSPTSGGLTYNEQFFGPGTRLTVL.